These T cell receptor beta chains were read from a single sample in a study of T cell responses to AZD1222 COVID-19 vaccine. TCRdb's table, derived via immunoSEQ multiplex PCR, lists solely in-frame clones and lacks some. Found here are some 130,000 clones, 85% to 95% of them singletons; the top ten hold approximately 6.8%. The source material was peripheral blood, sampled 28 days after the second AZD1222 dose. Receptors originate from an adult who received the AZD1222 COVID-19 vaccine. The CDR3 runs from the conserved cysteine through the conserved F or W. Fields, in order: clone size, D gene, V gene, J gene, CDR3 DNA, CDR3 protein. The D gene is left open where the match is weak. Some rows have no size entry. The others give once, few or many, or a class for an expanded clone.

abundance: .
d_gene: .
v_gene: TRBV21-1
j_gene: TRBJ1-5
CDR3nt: TGTGCCAGCAGCGAGAATCAGCCCCAGCATTTT
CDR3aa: CASSENQPQHF

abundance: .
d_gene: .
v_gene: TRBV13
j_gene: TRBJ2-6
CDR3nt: TGTGCCAGCAGCTTAGGACAATCTGGGGCCAACGTCCTGACTTTC
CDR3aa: CASSLGQSGANVLTF

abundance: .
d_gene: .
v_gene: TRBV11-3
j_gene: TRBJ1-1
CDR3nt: TGTGCCAGCAGCCACTCAACAGGGGAAGCTTTCTTT
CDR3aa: CASSHSTGEAFF

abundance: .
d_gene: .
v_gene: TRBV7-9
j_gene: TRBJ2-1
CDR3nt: TGTGCCATCGGTCCTTTGGGTGAGCAGTTCTTC
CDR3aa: CAIGPLGEQFF

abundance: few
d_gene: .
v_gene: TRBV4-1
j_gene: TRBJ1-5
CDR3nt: TGCGCCAGCAGCCAAGAATGGGGGGAATTGAGCAATCAGCCCCAGCATTTT
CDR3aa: CASSQEWGELSNQPQHF

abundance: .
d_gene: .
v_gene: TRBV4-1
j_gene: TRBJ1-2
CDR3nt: TGCGCCAGCAGCCAAGATGATCCAAGGTACCGGGGTGGCTACACCTTC
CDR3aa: CASSQDDPRYRGGYTF

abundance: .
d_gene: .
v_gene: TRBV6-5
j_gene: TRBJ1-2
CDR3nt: TGTGCCAGCAGCCGGGGGGAGTTTGGGAACGGCTACACCTTC
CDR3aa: CASSRGEFGNGYTF

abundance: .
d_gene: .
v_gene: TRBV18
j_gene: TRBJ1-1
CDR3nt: TGTGCCAGCTCACCAGGGTTTCCCCTTGAAGCTTTCTTT
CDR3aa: CASSPGFPLEAFF

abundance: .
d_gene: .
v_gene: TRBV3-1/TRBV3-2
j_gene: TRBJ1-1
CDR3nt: TGTGCCAGCAGCCAGGAGTACACTGAAGCTTTCTTT
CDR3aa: CASSQEYTEAFF

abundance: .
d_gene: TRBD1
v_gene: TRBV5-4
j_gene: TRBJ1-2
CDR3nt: TGTGCCAGCAGCTTGAACAGGGGAATTGGCTACACCTTC
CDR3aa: CASSLNRGIGYTF

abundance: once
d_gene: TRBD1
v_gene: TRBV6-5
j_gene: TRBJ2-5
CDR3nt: TGTGCCAGCAGTTATGACGCCACAGGGGTAGACGAGACCCAGTACTTC
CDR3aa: CASSYDATGVDETQYF

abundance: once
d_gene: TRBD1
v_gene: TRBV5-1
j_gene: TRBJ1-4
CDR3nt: TGCGCCAGCAGCTCGGGACAGTCAACTAATGAAAAACTGTTTTTT
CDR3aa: CASSSGQSTNEKLFF

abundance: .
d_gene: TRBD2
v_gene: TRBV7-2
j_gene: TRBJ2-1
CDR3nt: TGTGCCAGCAGCTCCGATAGCGGGGGGTTTTCGAATGAGCAGTTCTTC
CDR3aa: CASSSDSGGFSNEQFF

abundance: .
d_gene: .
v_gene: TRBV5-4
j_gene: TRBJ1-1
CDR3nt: TGTGCCAGCAGCTGGGGGGGGCCGGGCCTCAACACTGAAGCTTTCTTT
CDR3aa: CASSWGGPGLNTEAFF

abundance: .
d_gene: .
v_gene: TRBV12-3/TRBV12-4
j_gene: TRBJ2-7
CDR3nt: TGTGCCAGCAGCTATAGATCCTACGAGCAGTACTTC
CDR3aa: CASSYRSYEQYF

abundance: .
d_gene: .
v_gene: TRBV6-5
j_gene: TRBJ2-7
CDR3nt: TGTGCCAGCAGTTACGAGGCGGCGAGGGAGCAGTACTTC
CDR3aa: CASSYEAAREQYF

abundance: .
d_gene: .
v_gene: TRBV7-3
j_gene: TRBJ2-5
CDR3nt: TGTGCCAGCAGCTTAACAGGAGGCGGTGAGACCCAGTACTTC
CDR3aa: CASSLTGGGETQYF

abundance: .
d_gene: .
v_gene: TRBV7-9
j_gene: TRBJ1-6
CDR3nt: TGTGCCAGCAGCTTAGCCCCGGGAGGAAATTCACCCCTCCACTTT
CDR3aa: CASSLAPGGNSPLHF

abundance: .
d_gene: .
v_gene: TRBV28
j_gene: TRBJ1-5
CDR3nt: TGTGCCAGCAGGGTAACTCGGGACATATTAAATCAGCCCCAGCATTTT
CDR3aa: CASRVTRDILNQPQHF

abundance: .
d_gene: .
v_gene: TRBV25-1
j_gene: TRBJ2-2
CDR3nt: TGTGCCAGCACTGGAGATAACACCGGGGAGCTGTTTTTT
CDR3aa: CASTGDNTGELFF

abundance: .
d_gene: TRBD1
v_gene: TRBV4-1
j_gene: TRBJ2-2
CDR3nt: TGCGCCAGCAGCCAATCCCCCCCGGGACAGGGCCCCGGGGAGCTGTTTTTT
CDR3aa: CASSQSPPGQGPGELFF

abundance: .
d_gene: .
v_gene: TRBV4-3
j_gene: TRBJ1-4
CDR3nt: TGCGCCAGCAGCCAAGGGTTAAAGGGCGAAAAACTGTTTTTT
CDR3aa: CASSQGLKGEKLFF

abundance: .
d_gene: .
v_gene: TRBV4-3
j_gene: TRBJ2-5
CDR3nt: TGCGCCAGCAGCCTTACAGACCAAGAGACCCAGTACTTC
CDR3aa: CASSLTDQETQYF

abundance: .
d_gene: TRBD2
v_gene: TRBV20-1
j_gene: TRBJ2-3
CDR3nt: TGCAGTGCTAGTCGACTAGCGGGGGATAGCACAGATACGCAGTATTTT
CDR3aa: CSASRLAGDSTDTQYF

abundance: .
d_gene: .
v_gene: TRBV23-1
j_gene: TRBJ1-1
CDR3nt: TGCGCCAGCAGTCTGGGGAATAAGGGTTGCACTGAAGCTTTCTTT
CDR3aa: CASSLGNKGCTEAFF

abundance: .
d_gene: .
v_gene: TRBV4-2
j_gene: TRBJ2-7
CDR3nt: TGTGCCAGCAGCCAAGAGGCCCTCACTGTACAGGGATCCTACGAGCAGTACTTC
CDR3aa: CASSQEALTVQGSYEQYF

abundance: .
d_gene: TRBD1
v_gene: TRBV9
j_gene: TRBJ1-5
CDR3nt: TGTGCCAGCAGCGGAGACAGGGACCAAGGGCCCCAGCATTTT
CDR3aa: CASSGDRDQGPQHF

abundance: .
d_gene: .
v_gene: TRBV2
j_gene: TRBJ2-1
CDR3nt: TGTGCCAGCAGAGGAGGGGTAGGAGTCGATGAGCAGTTCTTC
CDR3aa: CASRGGVGVDEQFF

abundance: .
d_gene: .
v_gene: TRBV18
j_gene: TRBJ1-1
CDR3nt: TGTGCCAGCTCACCACAACGGGGACCGATCACTGAAGCTTTCTTT
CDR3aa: CASSPQRGPITEAFF

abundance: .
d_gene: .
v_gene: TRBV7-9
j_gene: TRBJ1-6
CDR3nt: TGTGCCAGCAGCGCGGGTGTTGTTTCACCCCTCCACTTT
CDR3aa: CASSAGVVSPLHF

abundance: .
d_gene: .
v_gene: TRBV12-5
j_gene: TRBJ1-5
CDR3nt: TGTGCTAGTGGTTTGGTAAATCAGCCCCAGCATTTT
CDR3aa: CASGLVNQPQHF

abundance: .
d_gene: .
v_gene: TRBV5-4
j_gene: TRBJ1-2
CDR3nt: TGTGCCAGCAGCTCCGGGGCGACCCCCTATGGCTACACCTTC
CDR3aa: CASSSGATPYGYTF

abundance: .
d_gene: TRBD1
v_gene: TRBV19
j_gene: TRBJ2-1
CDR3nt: TGTGCCAGTAGTATCACCGACAGGGGGCGAATCAATGAGCAGTTCTTC
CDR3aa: CASSITDRGRINEQFF

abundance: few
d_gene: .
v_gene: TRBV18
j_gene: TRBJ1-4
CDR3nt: TGTGCCAGCTCACCGGGAAGGGGGGACGAAAAACTGTTTTTT
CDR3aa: CASSPGRGDEKLFF

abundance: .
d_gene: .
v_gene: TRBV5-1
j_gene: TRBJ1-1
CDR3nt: .
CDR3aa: CASSLDFRARVDTEAFF

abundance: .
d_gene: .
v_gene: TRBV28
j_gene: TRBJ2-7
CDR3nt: TGTGCCAGCAGTTTACAAGCAACCCTACTAAACGAGCAGTACTTC
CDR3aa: CASSLQATLLNEQYF

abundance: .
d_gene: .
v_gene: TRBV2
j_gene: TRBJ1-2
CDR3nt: TGTGCCAGCAGGTTGGGACACCCGCAATATGGCTACACCTTC
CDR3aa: CASRLGHPQYGYTF

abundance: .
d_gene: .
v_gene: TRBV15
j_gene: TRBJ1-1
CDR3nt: TGTGCCACCAGCAGAGAAGGAGGGGTTGGGAACACTGAAGCTTTCTTT
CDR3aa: CATSREGGVGNTEAFF

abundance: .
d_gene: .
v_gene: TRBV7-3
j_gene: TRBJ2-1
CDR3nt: TGTGCCAGCAGCCGGGGCAGGACGGGAGATAAGCAGTTCTTC
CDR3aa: CASSRGRTGDKQFF

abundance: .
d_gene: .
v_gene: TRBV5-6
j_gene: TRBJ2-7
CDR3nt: TGTGCCAGCAGCTTGGAAGACAGTCCCTCCTACGAGCAGTACTTC
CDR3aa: CASSLEDSPSYEQYF

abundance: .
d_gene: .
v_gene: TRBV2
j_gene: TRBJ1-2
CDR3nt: TGTGCCAGCAGTGCCCGGTATGGCTACACCTTC
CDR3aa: CASSARYGYTF